This T cell receptor (beta chain) was documented in a study of PD-L1 blockade in urothelial cancer. Overall study: Prior regimens of chemotherapy numbered 0 to 3 per patient. Tumor samples showed a median count of roughly 1,400 T cells. Study-level results: For durable-benefit patients, tumor-associated blood clones expanded more at 3 weeks.

As regards this clone: The antigen is unknown.

Spiked synthetic TCR analogs estimated absolute template abundance per PCR. Some clones are missing from TCRdb's copy, which holds only in-frame ones; the method was immunoSEQ multiplex PCR. The sample carries about 2,500 clones, less than 40% recorded once. This sequence originates from a man between 60 and 75 years old with urothelial cancer. The starting material was tumor tissue, obtained before atezolizumab (anti-PD-L1) treatment.

The CDR3 bases are TGTGCCAGCACCTCCCCGGGGAGGGAAGCCAAAAACATTCAGTACTTC. Translating gives CASTSPGREAKNIQYF. The chain employs TRBV28 and TRBJ2-4; 7 nucleotides align to TRBD2. The length of the CDR3 is 16 residues. Germline V gives CDR1 MDHEN, CDR2 SYDVKM. V lost 7 bases to trimming and J lost 0 bases; unmatched junction nucleotides: 9.